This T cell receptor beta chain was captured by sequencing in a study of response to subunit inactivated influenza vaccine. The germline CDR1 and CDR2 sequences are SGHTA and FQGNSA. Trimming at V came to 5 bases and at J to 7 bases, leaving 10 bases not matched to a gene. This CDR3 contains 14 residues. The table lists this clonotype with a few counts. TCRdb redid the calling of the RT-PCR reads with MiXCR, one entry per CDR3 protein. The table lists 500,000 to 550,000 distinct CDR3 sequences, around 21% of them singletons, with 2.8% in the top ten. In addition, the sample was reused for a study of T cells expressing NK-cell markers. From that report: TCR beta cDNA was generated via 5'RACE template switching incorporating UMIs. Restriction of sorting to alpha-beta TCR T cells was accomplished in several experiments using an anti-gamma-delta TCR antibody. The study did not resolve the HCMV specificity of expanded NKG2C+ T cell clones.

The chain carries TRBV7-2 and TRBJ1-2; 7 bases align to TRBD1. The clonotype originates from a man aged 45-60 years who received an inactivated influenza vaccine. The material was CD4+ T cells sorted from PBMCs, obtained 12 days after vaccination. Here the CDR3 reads CASSADRVKGGYTF. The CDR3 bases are TGTGCCAGCAGCGCAGACAGGGTCAAGGGTGGCTACACCTTC.